This entry is about one TCR beta chain. This sample is part of a study of control samples from healthy donors and cancer patients. Repertoires were generated with immunoSEQ multiplex PCR, while TCRdb's copy carries only in-frame clones and drops some. The table has roughly 370,000 clones, roughly 90% seen once. V was cut by 0 bases and J by 7 bases, with 10 bases left in between. CDR1 is MNHEY, CDR2 SMNVEV, per germline (reference sequence). This CDR3 is built from 15 residues. The chain employs TRBV27 and TRBJ1-6; tentative D call: TRBD1 (5 bases). The sequenced material came from PBMCs. The clonotype was recovered from a man in his forties or fifties with head and neck cancer. CDR3 in DNA: TGTGCCAGCAGTTTATCTAGACGGGGGAATTCACCCCTCCACTTT. Translating it yields CASSLSRRGNSPLHF.